A selection of T cell receptor beta chains follows, all from one sample in a study of cytomegalovirus exposure and HLA in healthy donors. TCRdb keeps only in-frame clones here, not all; method: immunoSEQ multiplex PCR. The sample lists over 100,000 clones; nearly 70% were seen once. The sequenced sample consisted of PBMCs. Receptors originate from a woman aged 70 to 79 in good health and CMV-seropositive. CDR3s include the opening cysteine and the closing phenylalanine or tryptophan.

TRBV6-1 | CASTMDRGGGYTF
TRBV7-2 | CASSLGRATKGAPLHF
TRBV18 | CASSRQESYEQYF
TRBV5-8 | CASSLLAVGREAARQYF
TRBV10-3 | CATSESYGTGVGNTEAFF
TRBV6-5 | CASSSRQGRGYEQYF
TRBV2 | CASSKDVATSGNTIYF
TRBV7-8 | CASSHGTSGVYEQYF
TRBV30 | CAWSVTEETQYF
TRBV7-9 | CASSSRRQGRSEAFF
TRBV9 | CASSVDQGRANTGELFF
TRBV30 | CAWSRGGGGTGELFF
TRBV7-9 | CASSLVTDRAVMIF
TRBV5-3 | CARSLAVAIPLHSNQPQHF
TRBV5-6 | CASSRSLSSYNSPLHF
TRBV7-2 | CASSLYDSPVSGNTIYF
TRBV7-3 | CASSPQGAGEAFF
TRBV7-6 | CASSQAGYEQYF
TRBV29-1 | CSVRTGANSPLHF
TRBV18 | CASSPLTGGGNTEAFF
TRBV10-3 | CAISESAGKETQYF
TRBV27 | CASSSQGSGEKLFF
TRBV30 | CAWSASGGSSYEQYF
TRBV19 | CASSISRDSTYEQYF
TRBV27 | CASSLTGPMNTEAFF
TRBV10-3 | CAISESPGGYEQYF
TRBV7-2 | CASSSSGTGGGYEQYF
TRBV10-3 | CAMGAVPYEQYF
TRBV27 | CASSRTGNYGYTF
TRBV6-6 | CASSYHRDRSTEQYF
TRBV14 | CASSQDDTSDEQFF
TRBV5-1 | CASSPDISYEQYF
TRBV5-1 | CASSLGERISGNTIYF